Listed below are T cell receptor beta chains from one sample, sequenced in a study of human CD8 memory T cell subsets. Reprocessing the 5' RACE reads, TCRdb reports a single entry for every CDR3 protein and omits DNA. This listing includes some 10,000 distinct CDR3 sequences. Source material: CD8+ T cells from PBMCs. Receptors originate from a human donor in good health. CDR3s include the opening cysteine and the closing phenylalanine or tryptophan. The listing skips clone size in some rows; elsewhere it reads once, few, many or a size class.

v_call: TRBV10-3
j_call: TRBJ2-7
clone_size: .
cdr3_aa: CAISGPGTESSYEQYF

v_call: TRBV7-8
j_call: TRBJ2-3
clone_size: .
cdr3_aa: CASSTMEGPGGDTQYF

v_call: TRBV4-1
j_call: TRBJ2-1
clone_size: medium-sized
cdr3_aa: CASSQGLASNEQFF

v_call: TRBV7-9
j_call: TRBJ1-2
clone_size: .
cdr3_aa: CASSPRTQGGKDYGYTF

v_call: TRBV5-1
j_call: TRBJ2-3
clone_size: .
cdr3_aa: CASCSLEPGQGIVFASTDTQYF

v_call: TRBV5-6
j_call: TRBJ2-7
clone_size: .
cdr3_aa: CASSLWGDGSYEQYF

v_call: TRBV28
j_call: TRBJ1-5
clone_size: .
cdr3_aa: CASSFPPRTGFGQPQHF

v_call: TRBV7-8
j_call: TRBJ1-4
clone_size: .
cdr3_aa: CASSLARADEKLFF

v_call: TRBV28
j_call: TRBJ2-7
clone_size: .
cdr3_aa: CASSVTGGVYEQYF

v_call: TRBV20-1
j_call: TRBJ2-7
clone_size: medium-sized
cdr3_aa: CSARDERVMTYEQYF

v_call: TRBV28
j_call: TRBJ2-7
clone_size: .
cdr3_aa: CASSFSARGQSESYEQYF

v_call: TRBV3-1
j_call: TRBJ1-1
clone_size: .
cdr3_aa: CASSHGGGGGARNTEAFF

v_call: TRBV12-3/TRBV12-4
j_call: TRBJ2-5
clone_size: .
cdr3_aa: CASSLALTPQETQYF

v_call: TRBV7-6
j_call: TRBJ2-2
clone_size: .
cdr3_aa: CAGKGAGELFF

v_call: TRBV27
j_call: TRBJ1-5
clone_size: .
cdr3_aa: CASSPTTGGNQPQHF

v_call: TRBV20-1
j_call: TRBJ2-7
clone_size: .
cdr3_aa: CSATSDDAYEQYF

v_call: TRBV29-1
j_call: TRBJ2-7
clone_size: .
cdr3_aa: CSVVGGTDEQYF

v_call: TRBV28
j_call: TRBJ2-1
clone_size: .
cdr3_aa: CASSGSGRVDEQFF

v_call: TRBV7-2
j_call: TRBJ2-1
clone_size: medium-sized
cdr3_aa: CASSLTSNEQFF

v_call: TRBV9
j_call: TRBJ2-1
clone_size: medium-sized
cdr3_aa: CASSGRLANYNEQFF

v_call: TRBV4-1
j_call: TRBJ2-7
clone_size: .
cdr3_aa: CASSLRTDRIGLISYEQYF

v_call: TRBV13
j_call: TRBJ2-5
clone_size: .
cdr3_aa: CASSSRTSGGLETQYF

v_call: TRBV5-4
j_call: TRBJ2-7
clone_size: .
cdr3_aa: CASSYDTDRVGEQYF

v_call: TRBV4-3
j_call: TRBJ1-1
clone_size: medium-sized
cdr3_aa: CASSQAVYGDSEAFF

v_call: TRBV7-2
j_call: TRBJ2-1
clone_size: medium-sized
cdr3_aa: CASSLIRSEQFF

v_call: TRBV28
j_call: TRBJ1-1
clone_size: .
cdr3_aa: CASSFLGVGLEAFF

v_call: TRBV4-3
j_call: TRBJ2-1
clone_size: .
cdr3_aa: CASSPGTGGSEQFF

v_call: TRBV9
j_call: TRBJ1-2
clone_size: .
cdr3_aa: CASSVPTGGYGYTF

v_call: TRBV3-1
j_call: TRBJ2-7
clone_size: .
cdr3_aa: CASRAKEGQGAYEQYF

v_call: TRBV4-1
j_call: TRBJ2-2
clone_size: .
cdr3_aa: CASSPRETNTGELFF

v_call: TRBV5-6
j_call: TRBJ1-1
clone_size: .
cdr3_aa: CASSSVNTEAFF

v_call: TRBV2
j_call: TRBJ2-7
clone_size: .
cdr3_aa: CASSETGREQYF

v_call: TRBV5-1
j_call: TRBJ2-7
clone_size: .
cdr3_aa: CASSLRGQGNYEQYF

v_call: TRBV28
j_call: TRBJ1-1
clone_size: .
cdr3_aa: CASSPPRGEPEAFF

v_call: TRBV6-2/TRBV6-3
j_call: TRBJ2-7
clone_size: .
cdr3_aa: CASSPGQVVAEQYF

v_call: TRBV9
j_call: TRBJ2-7
clone_size: .
cdr3_aa: CASSDPGTGGEQYF